The entry below describes one T cell receptor (beta chain). Primed by a sample-barcoded 5' primer and a J-beta primer mix, a second PCR proceeded for about 7 to 12 cycles. Per sample, CDR3-containing paired-end reads numbered at least 2.5 million. TCRdb analysed the 5' RACE reads with MiXCR anew, one entry per CDR3 protein. The sample includes roughly 1.6 million distinct CDR3 sequences, about 35% of them seen just once. The entry originates in a study of blood T cells in healthy people across ages. Each donor supplied approximately 10 milliliters of peripheral blood. This sequence was found in a woman in her 30s in good health. Sequencing used blood.

The CDR3 reads CSAPSSGTRSYNEQFF. In DNA, the CDR3 is TGCAGTGCTCCTTCTAGCGGGACGAGGTCCTACAATGAGCAGTTCTTC. The V and J genes are TRBV20-1 and TRBJ2-1, with 9 bases aligning to TRBD2. J lost 1 base, V lost 5 bases, and 9 bases had no gene match. Germline lookup yields CDR1 DFQATT and CDR2 SNEGSKA (reference sequence). The CDR3 consists of 16 residues.